This TCR beta chain was captured by sequencing in a study of identical twins. TCRdb reanalysed the 5' RACE reads using MiXCR and keeps one entry per CDR3 protein. The sample consists of about 890,000 distinct CDR3 sequences, around an eighth of them appearing once. This clonotype was seen only a few times. In addition, the sample was reused for a study of yellow fever vaccine responses in identical twins.

The specimen was PBMCs. The TCR originated in a woman under 30 in good health.

CDR3 amino acids: CASSPRVTPNEKLFF. CDR3 DNA: TGTGCCAGCAGTCCCAGGGTCACCCCGAATGAAAAACTGTTTTTT. The chain combines TRBV6-1 with TRBJ1-4; maybe TRBD1 (5 bases). The CDR3 loop spans 15 amino acids. Trimming shortened V by 5 bases and J by 5 bases, and 15 bases separated the two germline ends. Germline lookup yields CDR1 MNHNS and CDR2 SASEGT.